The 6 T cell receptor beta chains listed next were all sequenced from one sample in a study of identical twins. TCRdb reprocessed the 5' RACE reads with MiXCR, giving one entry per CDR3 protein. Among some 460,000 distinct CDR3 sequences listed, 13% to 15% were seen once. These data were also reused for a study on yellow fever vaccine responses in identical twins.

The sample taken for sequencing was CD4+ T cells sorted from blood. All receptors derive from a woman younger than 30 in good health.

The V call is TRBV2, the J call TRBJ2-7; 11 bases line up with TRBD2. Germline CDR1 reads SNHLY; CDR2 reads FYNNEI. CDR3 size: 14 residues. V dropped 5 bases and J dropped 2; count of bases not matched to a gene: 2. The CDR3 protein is CASSTSGSTYEQYF. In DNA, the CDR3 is TGTGCCAGCAGTACTAGCGGGAGCACCTACGAGCAGTACTTC.

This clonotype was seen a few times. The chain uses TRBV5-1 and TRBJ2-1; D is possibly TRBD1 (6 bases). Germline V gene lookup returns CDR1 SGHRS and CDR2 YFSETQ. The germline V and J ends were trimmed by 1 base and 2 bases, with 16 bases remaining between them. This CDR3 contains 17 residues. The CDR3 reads CASSLMPTGLTYNEQFF. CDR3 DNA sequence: TGCGCCAGCAGCTTGATGCCGACAGGCCTAACCTACAATGAGCAGTTCTTC. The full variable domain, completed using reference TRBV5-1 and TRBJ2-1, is KAGVTQTPRYLIKTRGQQVTLSCSPISGHRSVSWYQQTPGQGLQFLFEYFSETQRNKGNFPGRFSGRQFSNSRSEMNVSTLELGDSALYLCASSLMPTGLTYNEQFFGPGTRLTVL.

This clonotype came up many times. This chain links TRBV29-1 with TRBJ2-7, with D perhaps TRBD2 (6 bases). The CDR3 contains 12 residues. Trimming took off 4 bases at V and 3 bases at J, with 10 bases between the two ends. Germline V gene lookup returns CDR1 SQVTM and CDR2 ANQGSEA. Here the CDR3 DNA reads TGCAGCGTTGCGGGACTTAGCTACGAGCAGTACTTC. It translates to CSVAGLSYEQYF.

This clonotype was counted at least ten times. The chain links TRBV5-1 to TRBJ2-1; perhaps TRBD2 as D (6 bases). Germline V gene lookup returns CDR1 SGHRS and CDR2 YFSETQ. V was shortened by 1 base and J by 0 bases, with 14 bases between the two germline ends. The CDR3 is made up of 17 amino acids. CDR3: CASSLISGSSSYNEQFF. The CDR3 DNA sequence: TGCGCCAGCAGCTTGATTAGCGGTTCAAGCTCCTACAATGAGCAGTTCTTC.

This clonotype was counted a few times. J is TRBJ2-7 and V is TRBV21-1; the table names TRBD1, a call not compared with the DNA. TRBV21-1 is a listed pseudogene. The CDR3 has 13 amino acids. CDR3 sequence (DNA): TGTGCCAGCCCCCGGGGGGGCCCCCACGAGCAGTACTTC. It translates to CASPRGGPHEQYF.

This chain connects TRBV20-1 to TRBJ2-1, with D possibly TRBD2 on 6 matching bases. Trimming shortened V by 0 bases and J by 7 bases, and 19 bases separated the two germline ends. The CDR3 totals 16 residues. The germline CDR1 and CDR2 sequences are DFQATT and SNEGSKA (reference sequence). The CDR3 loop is CSAREPTGLLSNEQFF. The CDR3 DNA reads TGCAGTGCTAGAGAACCGACGGGACTCCTAAGTAATGAGCAGTTCTTC.